A single sample gave rise to the 18 T cell receptor beta chains below, sequenced in a study of blood T cell repertoires in COVID-19. Sequencing used immunoSEQ multiplex PCR; TCRdb keeps in-frame clones, though not all of them. This table has a few hundred thousand clones, roughly 84% appearing once. The sequenced material came from PBMCs or T cells enriched from blood (not recorded which). These receptors were collected from a woman aged 25 to 45 who had recovered from COVID-19.

The genes are TRBV6-5 and TRBJ2-1, with 8 bases lining up with TRBD2. Unmatched junction bases numbered 6, after V lost 6 bases and J lost 8 bases. The CDR3 is made up of 13 amino acids. From germline, CDR1 is MNHEY and CDR2 SVGAGI. In nucleotides, the CDR3 is TGTGCCAGCAGCGGGAGGGCCGGGGATGAGCAGTTCTTC. It specifies CASSGRAGDEQFF.

The CDR3: CATGTSAYEQYF. The CDR3, as DNA: TGTGCCACTGGGACATCCGCCTACGAGCAGTACTTC. J is TRBJ2-7 and V is TRBV28; weak D call: TRBD1 (6 bases). CDR3 length: 12 residues. Germline CDR1 is MDHEN and CDR2 is SYDVKM. V was trimmed by 10 bases and J by 2 bases, leaving 12 bases between them.

The chain carries TRBV11-2 and TRBJ1-3, with D perhaps TRBD1 (5 bases). Between the trimmed V and J ends, which lost 5 bases and 4 bases, there was a span of 15 bases. CDR3 length: 15 residues. Germline assignment: CDR1 SGHAT and CDR2 FQNNGV. This chain's CDR3 is CASSLLWGPGNTIYF. CDR3 nucleotides: TGTGCCAGCAGCCTTCTGTGGGGCCCCGGAAACACCATATATTTT.

The chain uses TRBV6-5 and TRBJ1-6; 7 bases agree with TRBD1. The junction had 10 bases not matched to a gene; V was cut back by 6 bases and J by 8 bases. Germline-derived CDR1 and CDR2 are MNHEY and SVGAGI. The CDR3 sequence is 15 residues long. The CDR3 region is CASRLIRGTYSPLHF. CDR3 nucleotides: TGTGCCAGCAGACTAATCAGGGGGACGTATTCACCCCTCCACTTT.

The CDR3 bases are TGTGCCAGCAGCTTAGAGACTAGCGGAGGGATTGAGCAGTTCTTC. It specifies CASSLETSGGIEQFF. This chain joins TRBV7-9 and TRBJ2-1; 9 nucleotides match TRBD2. Germline loops: CDR1 SEHNR, CDR2 FQNEAQ (reference sequence). Trimming took 1 base from V and 9 from J; bases not matched to a gene: 7. This CDR3 contains 15 residues.

This sequence joins TRBV24-1 and TRBJ2-5; tentatively, D is TRBD1 (5 bases). Per the germline V gene, CDR1 is KGHDR and CDR2 is SFDVKD. The CDR3 sequence is 14 residues long. V lost 1 base and J 4 bases, leaving 9 bases between the germline ends. CDR3 DNA: TGTGCCACCAGTGATTTACAGGTCCCAGAGACCCAGTACTTC. It specifies CATSDLQVPETQYF.

CDR3 in DNA: TGTGCCAGCGCGGTAGAGACAGGGTTGAATCAGCCCCAGCATTTT. As protein: CASAVETGLNQPQHF. This chain links TRBV7-2 with TRBJ1-5; 7 bases fit TRBD1. The junction had 11 bases not matched to a gene; V was cut back by 8 bases and J by 4 bases. The CDR3 covers 15 residues. CDR1 is SGHTA and CDR2 is FQGNSA in the germline V gene.

The chain carries TRBV2 and TRBJ2-3; 9 bases align to TRBD2. V lost 3 bases, J lost 1 base, and 2 bases stayed unmatched. The CDR3 has 15 residues. The germline gives CDR1 SNHLY, CDR2 FYNNEI. CDR3 bases: TGTGCCAGCAGTGAGGGCGGGAGGGGCACAGATACGCAGTATTTT. It codes for CASSEGGRGTDTQYF.

The V call is TRBV27, the J call TRBJ1-1, with D possibly TRBD1 on 6 matching bases. CDR1 and CDR2 (germline): MNHEY, SMNVEV (reference sequence). CDR3 length: 13 amino acids. V was pared by 2 bases and J by 5 bases, with 9 bases between. The chain's CDR3 is CASSLNRVTEAFF. As DNA, the CDR3 is TGTGCCAGCAGTTTAAACAGGGTTACTGAAGCTTTCTTT.

This clone showed up just once. The rearrangement links TRBV5-1 to TRBJ2-7; weak D call: TRBD1 (6 bases). Trimming stripped 0 bases from V and 2 bases from J, with 12 bases between. This CDR3 is built from 15 residues. The germline CDR1 and CDR2 sequences are SGHRS and YFSETQ. The CDR3 coding sequence is TGCGCCAGCAGCTTGGGAGGGGCAGGGGCCTACGAGCAGTACTTC. It codes for CASSLGGAGAYEQYF.

The rearrangement links TRBV10-3 to TRBJ1-2, with D possibly matching TRBD1 (6 bases). CDR3 length: 15 amino acids. Trimming pared 0 bases from V and 0 bases from J, leaving 8 bases between. Germline CDR1 ENHRY, CDR2 SYGVKD. CDR3 residues: CAISESRTANYGYTF. CDR3 DNA: TGTGCCATCAGTGAGTCTAGGACAGCTAACTATGGCTACACCTTC.

The V gene is TRBV5-5, the J gene TRBJ1-1; 8 bases are a match to TRBD1. Per germline, CDR1 SGHKS and CDR2 YYEKEE (reference sequence). V shed 0 bases and J 7 bases; nucleotides not matched to a gene: 8. The CDR3 runs to 15 residues. CDR3 in DNA: TGTGCCAGCAGCTTGGGGACAGGGAGCTATATTGAAGCTTTCTTT. Encoded protein: CASSLGTGSYIEAFF.

A word on this clone: Other DNA sequences within the sample encode an identical CDR3. The rearrangement joins TRBV30 to TRBJ1-2; D gene unclear. The CDR3 length is 12 residues. Germline-derived CDR1 and CDR2 are GTSNPN and SVGIG (reference sequence). V was shortened by 5 bases and J by 0 bases, with 7 bases between the two germline ends. The CDR3 nucleotides are TGTGCCTGGGACCGAGCTAACTATGGCTACACCTTC. This sequence encodes CAWDRANYGYTF.

The chain employs TRBV19 and TRBJ1-5; D is uncertain. The V gene lost 2 bases and the J gene lost 0 bases, with 14 bases spanning the gap. The CDR3 runs to 17 residues. Germline CDR1 and CDR2: LNHDA and SQIVND (reference sequence). The CDR3 loop is CASSIWGAVNSNQPQHF. Written as DNA, the CDR3 is TGTGCCAGTAGTATATGGGGAGCGGTTAATAGCAATCAGCCCCAGCATTTT.

This clone has more than one count but fewer than ten. The rearrangement uses TRBV2 and TRBJ2-5, with D perhaps matching TRBD2 (5 bases). CDR3 length equals 12 residues. V lost 5 bases and J lost 5, with 9 bases in between. CDR1 and CDR2 from the germline V gene are SNHLY and FYNNEI. The CDR3 DNA sequence: TGTGCCAGCAGTTTTAGCGAGGAGACCCAGTACTTC. Translating it yields CASSFSEETQYF.

The J gene is TRBJ1-6, the V gene TRBV5-6, with 8 bases that match TRBD1. CDR1 is SGHDT and CDR2 is YYEEEE in the germline V gene. The CDR3 consists of 15 residues. The V segment lost 0 bases and the J segment 9 bases; nucleotides outside the gene matches: 5. The CDR3: CASSLGQGWSSPLHF. The CDR3, as DNA: TGTGCCAGCAGCTTGGGACAGGGGTGGAGTTCACCCCTCCACTTT.

This clone was counted a single time. This chain uses TRBV19 with TRBJ2-3; 11 bases are a match to TRBD1. V gave up 3 bases and J gave up 1 base; unmatched junction bases: 9. Germline V CDR1 and CDR2: LNHDA, SQIVND (reference sequence). The CDR3 is 18 residues long. The CDR3 protein is CASSILGQGAPGTDTQYF. The CDR3 nucleotides read TGTGCCAGTAGTATTCTTGGACAGGGGGCGCCGGGCACAGATACGCAGTATTTT.

The chain combines TRBV10-3 with TRBJ1-4, with D possibly matching TRBD1 (6 bases). This CDR3 is 15 amino acids long. CDR1 and CDR2 from the germline V gene are ENHRY and SYGVKD. Deletions cut 3 bases from V and 3 bases from J, with 11 bases between. The CDR3 protein is CAISDTGRANEKLFF. The CDR3 region has the DNA TGTGCCATCAGTGATACAGGGAGAGCTAATGAAAAACTGTTTTTT.